What follows are 4 T cell receptor beta chains derived from one specimen sequenced in a study of blood T cell repertoires in COVID-19. The table came from immunoSEQ multiplex PCR; TCRdb's copy has only in-frame clones and leaves some out. Of roughly 240,000 clones listed, about 88% were seen once; the top ten hold 3.5% to 4%. Sequenced sample: peripheral blood. These receptors were taken from a young man with active or convalescent COVID-19.

The rearrangement joins TRBV9 to TRBJ2-7; TRBD2 might be the D (6 bases). V was cut by 0 bases and J by 5 bases, with 9 bases left in between. The length of the CDR3 is 13 residues. The germline CDR1 and CDR2 sequences are SGDLS and YYNGEE. DNA of the CDR3: TGTGCCAGCAGCGTAGCGGGAGAGGACGAGCAGTACTTC. Its protein is CASSVAGEDEQYF.

This sequence joins TRBV6-1 and TRBJ1-1; 8 nucleotides line up with TRBD1. The CDR3 sequence is 15 residues long. With 1 base clipped from V and 4 bases from J, the junction kept 5 bases outside the gene matches. Germline CDR1 and CDR2: MNHNS and SASEGT. The CDR3 sequence: CASSEGRGLVTEAFF. In nucleotides, the CDR3 is TGTGCCAGCAGTGAAGGCAGGGGGCTGGTCACTGAAGCTTTCTTT.

This clone has just one count. The gene calls are TRBV10-3 and TRBJ2-2; TRBD1 matches at 7 bases. Losses at the gene ends were 4 bases for V and 5 bases for J; bases not matched to a gene: 4. The germline CDR1 and CDR2 sequences are ENHRY and SYGVKD. The CDR3 length is 14 residues. The CDR3, as DNA: TGTGCCATCAGTGGACAGGGTGGAACCGGGGAGCTGTTTTTT. It translates to CAISGQGGTGELFF.

J is TRBJ1-4 and V is TRBV28; D is ambiguous. CDR1 is MDHEN, CDR2 SYDVKM, per germline. V dropped 6 bases and J dropped 10 bases, with 12 bases sitting between them. The CDR3 totals 12 residues. This chain's CDR3 is CASSRFVRKLFF. CDR3 in DNA: TGTGCCAGCAGCCGGTTTGTGAGAAAACTGTTTTTT.